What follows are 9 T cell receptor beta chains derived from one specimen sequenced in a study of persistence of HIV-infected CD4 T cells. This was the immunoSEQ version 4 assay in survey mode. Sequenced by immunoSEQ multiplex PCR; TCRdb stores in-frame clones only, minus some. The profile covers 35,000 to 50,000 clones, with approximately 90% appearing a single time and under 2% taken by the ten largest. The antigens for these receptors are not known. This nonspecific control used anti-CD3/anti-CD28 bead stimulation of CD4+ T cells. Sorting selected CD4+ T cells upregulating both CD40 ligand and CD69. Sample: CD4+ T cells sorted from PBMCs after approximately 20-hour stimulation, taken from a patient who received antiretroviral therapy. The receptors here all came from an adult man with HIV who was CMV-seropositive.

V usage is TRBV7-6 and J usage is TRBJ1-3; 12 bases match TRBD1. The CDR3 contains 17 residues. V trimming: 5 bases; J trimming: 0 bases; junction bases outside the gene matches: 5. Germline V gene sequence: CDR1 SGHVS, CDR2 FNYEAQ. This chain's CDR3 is CASSQGTGGISGNTIYF. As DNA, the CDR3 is TGTGCCAGCAGCCAAGGGACAGGGGGCATCTCTGGAAACACCATATATTTT.

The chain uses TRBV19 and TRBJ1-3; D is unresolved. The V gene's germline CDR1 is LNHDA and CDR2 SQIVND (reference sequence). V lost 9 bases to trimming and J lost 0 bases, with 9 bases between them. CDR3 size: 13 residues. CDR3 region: CASRTSSGNTIYF. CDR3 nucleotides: TGTGCCAGCAGGACCAGCTCTGGAAACACCATATATTTT.

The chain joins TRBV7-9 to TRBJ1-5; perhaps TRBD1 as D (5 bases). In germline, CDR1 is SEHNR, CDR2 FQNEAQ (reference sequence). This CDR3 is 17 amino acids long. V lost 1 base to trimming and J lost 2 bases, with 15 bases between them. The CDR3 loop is CASSLGDPGLGNQPQHF. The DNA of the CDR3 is TGTGCCAGCAGCTTAGGGGATCCAGGGTTAGGCAATCAGCCCCAGCATTTT.

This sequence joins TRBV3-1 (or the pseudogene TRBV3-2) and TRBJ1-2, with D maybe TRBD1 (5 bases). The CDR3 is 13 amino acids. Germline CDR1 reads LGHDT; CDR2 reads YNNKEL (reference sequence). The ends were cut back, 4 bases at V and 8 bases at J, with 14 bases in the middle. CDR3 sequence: CASSRDLMSGYTF. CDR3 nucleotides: TGTGCCAGCAGCCGGGACCTGATGTCGGGCTACACCTTC.

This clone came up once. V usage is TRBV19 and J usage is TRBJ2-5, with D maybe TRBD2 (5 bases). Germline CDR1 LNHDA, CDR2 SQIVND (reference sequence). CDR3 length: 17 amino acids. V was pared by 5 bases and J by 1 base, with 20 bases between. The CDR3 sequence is CASSVRGDLLVQETQYF. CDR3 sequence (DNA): TGTGCCAGTAGTGTCCGGGGTGACCTCTTAGTCCAAGAGACCCAGTACTTC.

This chain's CDR3 is CASSFAGGAAYEQFF. Here the CDR3 DNA reads TGTGCCAGCAGTTTCGCAGGGGGCGCAGCATATGAGCAGTTCTTC. This chain joins TRBV27 and TRBJ2-1, with 8 positions matching TRBD1. CDR3 length: 15 residues. Trimming cost V 3 bases and J 8 bases; bases outside gene matches: 9. Looked up from germline, CDR1 is MNHEY and CDR2 is SMNVEV (reference sequence).

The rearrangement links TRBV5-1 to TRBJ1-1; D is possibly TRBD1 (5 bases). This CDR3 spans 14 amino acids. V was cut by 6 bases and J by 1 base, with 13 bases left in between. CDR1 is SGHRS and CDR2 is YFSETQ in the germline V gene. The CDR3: CASTRGTKNTEAFF. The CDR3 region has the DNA TGCGCCAGCACCCGGGGGACGAAGAACACTGAAGCTTTCTTT.

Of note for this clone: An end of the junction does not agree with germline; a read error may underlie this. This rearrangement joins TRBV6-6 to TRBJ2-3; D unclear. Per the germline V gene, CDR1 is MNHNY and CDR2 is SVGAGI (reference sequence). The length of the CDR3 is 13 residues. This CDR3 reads CASSQKRKDMQYF. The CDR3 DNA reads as TGTGCCAGCAGTCAGAAACGAAAAGATATGCAGTATTTT.

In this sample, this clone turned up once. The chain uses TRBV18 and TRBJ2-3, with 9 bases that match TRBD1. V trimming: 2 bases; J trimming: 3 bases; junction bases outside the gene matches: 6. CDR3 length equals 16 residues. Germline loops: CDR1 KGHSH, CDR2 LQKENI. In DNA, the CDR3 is TGTGCCAGCTCACCAATTAGGGGACAGGGAACAGATACGCAGTATTTT. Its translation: CASSPIRGQGTDTQYF. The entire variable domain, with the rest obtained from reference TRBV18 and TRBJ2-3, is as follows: NAGVMQNPRHLVRRRGQEARLRCSPMKGHSHVYWYRQLPEEGLKFMVYLQKENIIDESGMPKERFSAEFPKEGPSILRIQQVVRGDSAAYFCASSPIRGQGTDTQYFGPGTRLTVL.